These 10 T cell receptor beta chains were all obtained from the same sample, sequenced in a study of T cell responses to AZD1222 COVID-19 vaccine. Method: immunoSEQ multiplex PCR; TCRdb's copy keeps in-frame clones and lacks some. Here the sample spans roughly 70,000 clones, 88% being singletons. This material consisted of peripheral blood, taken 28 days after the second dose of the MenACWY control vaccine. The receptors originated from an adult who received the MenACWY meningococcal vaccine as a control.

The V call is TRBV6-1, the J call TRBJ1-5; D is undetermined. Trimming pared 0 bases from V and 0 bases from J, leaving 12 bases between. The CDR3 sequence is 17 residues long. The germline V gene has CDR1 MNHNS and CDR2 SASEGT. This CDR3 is CASSEAGRVISNQPQHF. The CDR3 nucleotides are TGTGCCAGCAGTGAAGCTGGTCGGGTGATTAGCAATCAGCCCCAGCATTTT.

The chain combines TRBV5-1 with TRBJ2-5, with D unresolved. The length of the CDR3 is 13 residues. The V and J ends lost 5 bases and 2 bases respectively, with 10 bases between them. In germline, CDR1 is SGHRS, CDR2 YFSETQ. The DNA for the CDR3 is TGCGCCAGCAGAGTAGCAGATCAAGAGACCCAGTACTTC. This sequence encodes CASRVADQETQYF.

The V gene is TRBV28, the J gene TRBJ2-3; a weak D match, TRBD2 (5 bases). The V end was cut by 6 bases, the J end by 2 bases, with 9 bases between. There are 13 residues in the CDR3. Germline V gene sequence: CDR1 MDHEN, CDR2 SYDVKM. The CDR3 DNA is TGTGCCAGCAGGGACTCAGACACAGATACGCAGTATTTT. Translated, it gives CASRDSDTDTQYF.

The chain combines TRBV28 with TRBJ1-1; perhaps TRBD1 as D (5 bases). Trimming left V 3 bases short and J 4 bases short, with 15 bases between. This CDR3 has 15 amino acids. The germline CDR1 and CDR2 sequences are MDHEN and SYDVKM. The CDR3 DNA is TGTGCCAGCAGTTTGGGTCTGGGGGTGGGCACTGAAGCTTTCTTT. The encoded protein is CASSLGLGVGTEAFF. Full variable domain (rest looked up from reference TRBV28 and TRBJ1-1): DVKVTQSSRYLVKRTGEKVFLECVQDMDHENMFWYRQDPGLGLRLIYFSYDVKMKEKGDIPEGYSVSREKKERFSLILESASTNQTSMYLCASSLGLGVGTEAFFGQGTRLTVV.

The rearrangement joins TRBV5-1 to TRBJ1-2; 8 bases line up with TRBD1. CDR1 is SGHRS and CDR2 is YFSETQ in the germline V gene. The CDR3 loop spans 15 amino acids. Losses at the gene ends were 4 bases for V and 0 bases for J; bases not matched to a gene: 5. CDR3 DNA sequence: TGCGCCAGCAGCGGAGGGACAGGAGCTAACTATGGCTACACCTTC. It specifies CASSGGTGANYGYTF.

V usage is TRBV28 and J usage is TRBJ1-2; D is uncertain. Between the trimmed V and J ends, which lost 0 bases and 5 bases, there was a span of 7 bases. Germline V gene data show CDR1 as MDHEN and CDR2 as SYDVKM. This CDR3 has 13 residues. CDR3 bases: TGTGCCAGCAGTTTATGGGCCACTTATGGCTACACCTTC. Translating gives CASSLWATYGYTF.

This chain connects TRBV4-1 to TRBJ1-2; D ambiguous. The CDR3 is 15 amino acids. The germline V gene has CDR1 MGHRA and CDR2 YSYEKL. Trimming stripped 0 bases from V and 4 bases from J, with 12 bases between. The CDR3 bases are TGCGCCAGCAGCCAAGACCCGCGCAGTGTCTATGGCTACACCTTC. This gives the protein CASSQDPRSVYGYTF.

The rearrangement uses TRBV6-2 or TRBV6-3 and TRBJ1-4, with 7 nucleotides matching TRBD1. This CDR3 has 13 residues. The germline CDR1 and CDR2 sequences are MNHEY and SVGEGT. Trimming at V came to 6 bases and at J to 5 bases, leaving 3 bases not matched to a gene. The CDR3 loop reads CASSGTVNEKLFF. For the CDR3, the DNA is TGTGCCAGCAGCGGGACAGTCAATGAAAAACTGTTTTTT.

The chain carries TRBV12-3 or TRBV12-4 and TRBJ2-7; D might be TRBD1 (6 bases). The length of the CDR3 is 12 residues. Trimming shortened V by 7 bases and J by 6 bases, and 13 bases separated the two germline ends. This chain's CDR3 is CASNAGVGEQYF. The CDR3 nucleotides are TGTGCCAGCAATGCAGGGGTCGGCGAGCAGTACTTC.

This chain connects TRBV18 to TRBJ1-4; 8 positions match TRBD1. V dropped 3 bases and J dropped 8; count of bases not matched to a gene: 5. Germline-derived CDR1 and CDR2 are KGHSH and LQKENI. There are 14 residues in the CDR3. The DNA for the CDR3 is TGTGCCAGCTCACCGGGACAGGAGTCGGAAAAACTGTTTTTT. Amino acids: CASSPGQESEKLFF.